This is a list of T cell receptor beta chains from one sample in a study of cytomegalovirus exposure and HLA in healthy donors. Here immunoSEQ multiplex PCR was the method, and the copy in TCRdb shows in-frame clones only, minus some. The table shows about 140,000 clones, with more than 75% occurring only once. Sequences were obtained from PBMCs. These receptors originate from a middle-aged man in good health and CMV-seronegative. The conserved cysteine and the conserved F or W are not part of the CDR3 here. Only part of the rows carry a size: once, few, many, or a class if the clone is expanded.

v_gene,j_gene,abundance,CDR3aa
TRBV7-7,TRBJ2-2,NA,ASSWGQGFTGELF
TRBV19,TRBJ1-5,NA,ASSVQGGGNQPQH
TRBV7-8,TRBJ1-6,NA,ASSFRGDNSPLH
TRBV7-9,TRBJ1-6,few,ASSMPQGGNSPLH
TRBV7-2,TRBJ2-1,few,ASSLGLAAHNEQF
TRBV6-5,TRBJ1-5,NA,ASSYSRGSNQPQH
TRBV19,TRBJ2-6,NA,ASTQRTSSGANVLT
TRBV6-4,TRBJ2-1,few,ASSERPSLAGGWNEQF
TRBV6-4,TRBJ2-3,NA,ASSEADFTDTQY
TRBV29-1,TRBJ2-7,once,SVEWDRGYEQY
TRBV29-1,TRBJ1-1,NA,SVGGQGGNTEAF
TRBV5-1,TRBJ1-1,once,ASSPSGVVAF
TRBV5-6,TRBJ1-3,few,ASSSPAGVNTIY
TRBV28,TRBJ2-1,NA,ASSPEASGLNEQF
TRBV9,TRBJ1-4,NA,ASSVYDRDEKLF
TRBV2,TRBJ1-4,NA,ASSDQGRHEKLF
TRBV5-1,TRBJ2-1,NA,ASSFNTQTSLSGEQF
TRBV7-3,TRBJ2-2,few,ASSREGDGELF
TRBV5-1,TRBJ2-5,few,ASSSLTSGNQETQY
TRBV4-1,TRBJ2-7,few,ASSQDATGAYEQY
TRBV5-1,TRBJ1-4,NA,ASSLTDSATNEKLF
TRBV2,TRBJ2-7,NA,ASNRDAAYEQY
TRBV6-6,TRBJ1-5,few,ASSYPLDRSNQPQH
TRBV28,TRBJ1-5,NA,ASFGTGDQPQH
TRBV5-1,TRBJ1-1,NA,ASSTGTENTEAF
TRBV11-3,TRBJ2-5,NA,ASSLLQGRSDETQY
TRBV5-1,TRBJ2-1,NA,ASSLILGSSYNEQF
TRBV5-1,TRBJ2-1,NA,ASSPGQGDNEQF
TRBV9,TRBJ2-7,few,ASSPEPGLSYEQY
TRBV7-3,TRBJ2-5,NA,ASSPLAGGPETQY
TRBV5-1,TRBJ1-6,NA,ASSLGRGNSPLH
TRBV27,TRBJ2-1,few,ASSSLGRGGESVQIEQF
TRBV27,TRBJ2-3,NA,ASSPVYGSDTQY
TRBV11-3,TRBJ2-7,NA,ASSFAGGHSYEQY
TRBV5-1,TRBJ1-2,NA,ASSPRPGSLNGYT
TRBV27,TRBJ1-1,few,ASSLSRGVNTEAF
TRBV21-1,TRBJ1-5,NA,ASSKAPQTQPQH
TRBV9,TRBJ2-2,NA,ASSVEGSGRKIGELF
TRBV5-6,TRBJ1-1,NA,ASSPGRDTEAF
TRBV5-4,TRBJ2-5,NA,AARGSGQETQY
TRBV27,TRBJ1-2,few,ASSLRGNHYGYT
TRBV28,TRBJ2-3,NA,ASSRMGAGGGKDTQY
TRBV19,TRBJ1-5,NA,ASSGTGYQPQH
TRBV7-3,TRBJ2-5,NA,ASSLTFSGEQY
TRBV4-1,TRBJ2-3,NA,ASSQLWTGGADTQY
TRBV19,TRBJ2-3,NA,ATEFADTQY
TRBV7-2,TRBJ1-5,NA,ASSSGQAFSNQPQH
TRBV18,TRBJ1-1,once,ASSPGGLNTEAF
TRBV7-2,TRBJ2-7,NA,ASSTQGGPYEQY
TRBV11-3,TRBJ2-2,NA,ASSSVQGWENTGELF
TRBV7-6,TRBJ2-5,NA,ASSPGTPQETQY